These 26 T cell receptor beta chains share one sample of origin, sequenced in a study of graft-versus-host responses after intestinal transplantation. Tissue from the graft was processed to free its intraepithelial and lamina propria lymphocytes. Method: immunoSEQ multiplex PCR; TCRdb's copy keeps in-frame clones and lacks some. The sample holds 9,500 to 10,000 clones, about 78% seen once. This material consisted of ileum tissue, taken about 530 days after intestinal transplant. The receptors here all came from a human patient who received an intestinal transplant, so some T cells may come from the graft donor.

The chain employs TRBV2 and TRBJ2-3; D could derive from TRBD1 or TRBD2 (5 bases each). In germline, CDR1 is SNHLY, CDR2 FYNNEI. V lost 1 base to trimming and J lost 13 bases, with 18 bases between them. The CDR3 sequence is 14 residues long. DNA of the CDR3: TGTGCCAGCAGTGAAGATTGGGGGAGAAGGGGCAAGTATTTT. It is translated as CASSEDWGRRGKYF.

The CDR3 spells CASRENRGLYYEQYF. CDR3 DNA: TGTGCCAGCAGGGAAAATAGGGGCCTCTACTACGAGCAGTACTTC. V is TRBV6-1 and J is TRBJ2-7, with a tentative D call TRBD1 (5 bases). Germline CDR1 MNHNS, CDR2 SASEGT. The CDR3 has 15 amino acids. V was shortened by 6 bases and J by 3 bases, with 18 bases between the two germline ends.

The V call is TRBV11-2, the J call TRBJ1-2; D call uncertain. The V and J ends lost 0 bases and 8 bases respectively, with 13 bases between them. The length of the CDR3 is 14 residues. Germline V gene sequence: CDR1 SGHAT, CDR2 FQNNGV. The CDR3 spells CASSLDFYGVGYTF. The CDR3, as DNA: TGTGCCAGCAGCTTAGATTTTTATGGGGTGGGCTACACCTTC.

The chain joins TRBV7-2 to TRBJ2-3; no definite D call. Trimming left V 0 bases short and J 1 base short, with 5 bases between. CDR1 SGHTA and CDR2 FQGNSA come from the germline V gene. The CDR3 extends over 14 amino acids. CDR3: CASSLAGGTDTQYF. As DNA, the CDR3 is TGTGCCAGCAGCTTAGCCGGCGGCACAGATACGCAGTATTTT. The full variable domain, with the rest looked up from reference TRBV7-2 and TRBJ2-3, is GAGVSQSPSNKVTEKGKDVELRCDPISGHTALYWYRQSLGQGLEFLIYFQGNSAPDKSGLPSDRFSAERTGGSVSTLTIQRTQQEDSAVYLCASSLAGGTDTQYFGPGTRLTVL.

The chain uses TRBV6-1 and TRBJ1-1, with D possibly being TRBD1 (5 bases). This CDR3 region has 13 residues. CDR1 and CDR2 from the germline V gene are MNHNS and SASEGT. Trimming removed 2 bases at V and 7 bases at J, with 11 bases between. The CDR3 loop is CASSEWGIGEAFF. DNA of the CDR3: TGTGCCAGCAGTGAATGGGGGATAGGTGAAGCTTTCTTT.

The chain recombines TRBV6-1 with TRBJ2-7; D unclear. Trimming left V 10 bases short and J 0 bases short, with 13 bases between. Germline V gene lookup returns CDR1 MNHNS and CDR2 SASEGT. This CDR3 spans 13 amino acids. The CDR3 loop is CATTAAASYEQYF. As DNA, the CDR3 is TGTGCCACCACCGCGGCAGCCTCCTACGAGCAGTACTTC.

On this clone itself: The sample has other DNA sequences that encode this CDR3 too. The rearrangement uses TRBV28 and TRBJ1-1; unclear D gene. Germline CDR1 is MDHEN and CDR2 is SYDVKM. This CDR3 region has 15 residues. Trimming stripped 1 base from V and 4 bases from J, with 13 bases between. The CDR3 sequence: CASSLLQEVGTEAFF. The CDR3 DNA follows: TGTGCCAGCAGTTTATTGCAGGAGGTAGGCACTGAAGCTTTCTTT.

This sequence joins TRBV15 and TRBJ1-2; D uncertain. The V gene lost 0 bases and the J gene lost 4 bases, with 6 bases spanning the gap. This CDR3 is 13 amino acids long. Germline V lookup: CDR1 LNHNV, CDR2 YYDKDF (reference sequence). CDR3 DNA sequence: TGTGCCACCAGCAGAGATAAGGGCTATGGCTACACCTTC. Translating it yields CATSRDKGYGYTF.

This clone has more than one count but fewer than ten. The J gene is TRBJ2-5, the V gene TRBV6-1, with a weak D call TRBD2 (6 bases). There are 15 residues in the CDR3. Germline-derived CDR1 and CDR2 are MNHNS and SASEGT. Trimming left V 2 bases short and J 8 bases short, with 18 bases between. DNA for the CDR3: TGTGCCAGCAGTGAATCGTTAGGTGGGGGGACCACCCAGTACTTC. This codes for CASSESLGGGTTQYF.

This clone was counted a single time. This CDR3 is also generated by other DNA sequences in the sample. The chain links TRBV9 to TRBJ2-3; D perhaps matches TRBD2 (5 bases). The length of the CDR3 is 14 residues. V lost 0 bases to trimming and J lost 0 bases, with 5 bases between them. Germline V lookup: CDR1 SGDLS, CDR2 YYNGEE. CDR3 residues: CASSVGGSTDTQYF. The CDR3 bases are TGTGCCAGCAGCGTAGGAGGGAGCACAGATACGCAGTATTTT.

The chain is built from TRBV5-1 and TRBJ2-7; 11 bases are a match to TRBD1. Germline assignment: CDR1 SGHRS and CDR2 YFSETQ. Unmatched junction bases numbered 3, after V lost 4 bases and J lost 6 bases. CDR3 size: 13 residues. CDR3 amino acids: CASSKDRGLEQYF. The DNA for the CDR3 is TGCGCCAGCAGCAAGGACAGGGGGCTCGAGCAGTACTTC.

The chain is built from TRBV28 and TRBJ1-2; 9 positions match TRBD1. Germline loops: CDR1 MDHEN, CDR2 SYDVKM. This CDR3 has 14 amino acids. With 7 bases clipped from V and 5 bases from J, the junction kept 8 bases outside the gene matches. DNA for the CDR3: TGTGCCAGCAATACCGGGACAGGGACGTATGGCTACACCTTC. Translation: CASNTGTGTYGYTF.

The chain recombines TRBV6-6 with TRBJ2-3, with 8 positions matching TRBD2. After removal of 2 bases from V and 13 bases from J, the junction contained 8 bases not matched to a gene. CDR1 is MNHNY and CDR2 is SVGAGI in the germline V gene (reference sequence). The CDR3 spans 13 residues. CDR3 sequence (DNA): TGTGCCAGCAGTTACCGAGCGGGAGAGTTGGAGTATTTT. As protein: CASSYRAGELEYF.

This sequence joins TRBV5-1 and TRBJ2-2; 10 nucleotides agree with TRBD2. J was trimmed by 5 bases and V by 1 base; bases with no gene match: 8. Germline CDR1 reads SGHRS; CDR2 reads YFSETQ. The CDR3 sequence is 17 residues long. CDR3 in amino acids: CASSLMASGSGTGELFF. The DNA of the CDR3 is TGCGCCAGCAGCTTGATGGCTAGCGGGAGTGGGACCGGGGAGCTGTTTTTT.

J is TRBJ1-2 and V is TRBV11-2; D remains unclear. V was cut by 1 base and J by 4 bases, with 7 bases left in between. Germline V gene data show CDR1 as SGHAT and CDR2 as FQNNGV. The length of the CDR3 is 13 residues. For the CDR3, the DNA is TGTGCCAGCAGCTTAGGAGGTTTCTATGGCTACACCTTC. Translation: CASSLGGFYGYTF.

This chain connects TRBV28 to TRBJ2-3; 7 nucleotides match TRBD2. With V trimmed by 3 bases and J by 2 bases, 8 bases remained unmatched. This CDR3 is 16 amino acids long. Germline CDR1 MDHEN, CDR2 SYDVKM. CDR3 in amino acids: CASSLGLAAYTDTQYF. As DNA, the CDR3 is TGTGCCAGCAGTTTGGGGCTAGCGGCATACACAGATACGCAGTATTTT.

The rearrangement links TRBV27 to TRBJ2-1; D remains unclear. Germline assignment: CDR1 MNHEY and CDR2 SMNVEV (reference sequence). CDR3 length: 14 amino acids. V lost 4 bases, J lost 10 bases, and 17 bases lay in between. CDR3 coding DNA: TGTGCCAGCAGTTCCCTACTTGGAGAGAGGGAGCAGTTCTTC. It specifies CASSSLLGEREQFF.

The chain is built from TRBV6-5 and TRBJ2-5; possible D gene TRBD1, 5 bases. This CDR3 comprises 15 residues. From germline, CDR1 is MNHEY and CDR2 SVGAGI. V gave up 7 bases and J gave up 2 bases, with 17 bases separating them. For the CDR3, the DNA is TGTGCCAGCACGTACGGACACGGTGGGCAAGAGACCCAGTACTTC. It is translated as CASTYGHGGQETQYF.

The chain joins TRBV5-1 to TRBJ2-7; D is possibly TRBD1 (5 bases). Germline V lookup: CDR1 SGHRS, CDR2 YFSETQ. V gave up 0 bases and J gave up 5 bases, with 9 bases separating them. The CDR3 has 13 amino acids. For the CDR3, the DNA is TGCGCCAGCAGCTTGGGTCAGGGTAACGAGCAGTACTTC. Translated: CASSLGQGNEQYF.

The table lists this clone with a few counts. V usage is TRBV21-1 and J usage is TRBJ2-7. TRBV21-1 is a recognized pseudogene. CDR3 length: 13 amino acids. CDR3 in amino acids: CASPKERSYEQYF. The CDR3 nucleotides read TGTGCCAGCCCCAAAGAACGCTCCTACGAGCAGTACTTC.

This chain uses TRBV2 with TRBJ2-4; maybe TRBD1 (5 bases). Germline-derived CDR1 and CDR2 are SNHLY and FYNNEI. Trimming took off 2 bases at V and 6 bases at J, with 14 bases between the two ends. The CDR3 has 15 amino acids. The CDR3 coding sequence is TGTGCCAGCAGTGAAATCGCAGGGATTATAAACATTCAGTACTTC. Translating it yields CASSEIAGIINIQYF. Using reference TRBV2 and TRBJ2-4 for the parts outside the CDR3, the full variable domain is EPEVTQTPSHQVTQMGQEVILRCVPISNHLYFYWYRQILGQKVEFLVSFYNNEISEKSEIFDDQFSVERPDGSNFTLKIRSTKLEDSAMYFCASSEIAGIINIQYFGAGTRLSVL.

V usage is TRBV29-1 and J usage is TRBJ1-4; TRBD1 agrees at 7 bases. The CDR3 is made up of 14 amino acids. V dropped 4 bases and J dropped 3; count of bases not matched to a gene: 5. Germline V gene sequence: CDR1 SQVTM, CDR2 ANQGSEA. CDR3 DNA sequence: TGCAGCGTTGGGCGGACAGGCCCTAATGAAAAACTGTTTTTT. Its translation: CSVGRTGPNEKLFF.

The rearrangement links TRBV7-2 to TRBJ2-7; 7 bases align to TRBD1. The germline V gene has CDR1 SGHTA and CDR2 FQGNSA. The CDR3 is made up of 16 amino acids. Trimming removed 6 bases from V and 7 bases from J; junction bases left unmatched: 18. As DNA, the CDR3 is TGTGCCAGCAGATCACCAACAGGGGCCTCTCCCTTAGAGCAGTACTTC. It is translated as CASRSPTGASPLEQYF.

The chain employs TRBV30 and TRBJ1-5; tentative D call: TRBD1 (5 bases). The CDR3 has 13 residues. Trimming pared 0 bases from V and 4 bases from J, leaving 7 bases between. Germline V lookup: CDR1 GTSNPN, CDR2 SVGIG (reference sequence). CDR3 region: CAWSVQANQPQHF. CDR3 in DNA: TGTGCCTGGAGTGTACAGGCTAATCAGCCCCAGCATTTT. The full variable domain, with the rest looked up from reference TRBV30 and TRBJ1-5, is SQTIHQWPATLVQPVGSPLSLECTVEGTSNPNLYWYRQAAGRGLQLLFYSVGIGQISSEVPQNLSASRPQDRQFILSSKKLLLSDSGFYLCAWSVQANQPQHFGDGTRLSIL.

The rearrangement joins TRBV5-1 to TRBJ1-1; 10 nucleotides match TRBD1. This CDR3 contains 16 residues. Looked up from germline, CDR1 is SGHRS and CDR2 is YFSETQ. V shed 2 bases and J 4 bases; nucleotides not matched to a gene: 8. CDR3 nucleotide sequence: TGCGCCAGCAGCTTTCGACAGGGGGCTGGTGGCACTGAAGCTTTCTTT. Translating gives CASSFRQGAGGTEAFF.

V gene TRBV19 combines with J gene TRBJ1-5; TRBD1 matches at 7 bases. CDR3 size: 17 residues. Losses at the gene ends were 4 bases for V and 0 bases for J; bases not matched to a gene: 9. CDR1 and CDR2 (germline): LNHDA, SQIVND (reference sequence). The DNA of the CDR3 is TGTGCCAGTAGTACCTTATGGACAGGCTATAGCAATCAGCCCCAGCATTTT. Protein sequence: CASSTLWTGYSNQPQHF.